These T cell receptor beta chains were read from a single sample in a study of T cell responses to AZD1222 COVID-19 vaccine. Method: immunoSEQ multiplex PCR; TCRdb's copy keeps in-frame clones and lacks some. The table lists 130,000 or so clones, approximately 86% of them singletons. The sequenced sample was peripheral blood, obtained 28 days after the second AZD1222 dose. These receptors all stem from an adult who received the AZD1222 COVID-19 vaccine. The CDR3 runs from the conserved cysteine through the conserved F or W. The order of the fields is J gene, D gene, clone size, V gene, CDR3 protein, CDR3 DNA. D genes are given only for firm matches. Only part of the rows carry a size: once, few, many, or a class if the clone is expanded.

TRBJ1-4,NA,NA,TRBV29-1,CSVPGQKEKLFF,TGCAGCGTTCCCGGACAGAAGGAAAAACTGTTTTTT
TRBJ2-2,NA,NA,TRBV10-3,CAISDALNTGELFF,TGTGCCATCAGTGACGCTTTGAACACCGGGGAGCTGTTTTTT
TRBJ1-2,TRBD1,NA,TRBV3-1/TRBV3-2,CASRHGQGLATF,TGTGCCAGCAGACACGGACAGGGGCTGGCCACCTTC
TRBJ2-1,TRBD2,NA,TRBV19,CASSIEGRAGSYNEQFF,TGTGCCAGTAGTATAGAGGGGCGAGCGGGGAGCTACAATGAGCAGTTCTTC
TRBJ2-7,NA,few,TRBV4-2,CASSQDRSYSYEQYF,TGTGCCAGCAGCCAAGATCGGTCTTACTCCTACGAGCAGTACTTC
TRBJ2-1,TRBD2,NA,TRBV20-1,CSASSGGLSYNEQFF,TGCAGTGCCAGTAGCGGGGGCCTCTCCTACAATGAGCAGTTCTTC
TRBJ2-7,NA,NA,TRBV11-2,CASSSPGLRLYF,TGTGCCAGCAGCTCCCCGGGACTTAGACTTTACTTC
TRBJ2-7,TRBD1,once,TRBV19,CASSTGQVSYEQYF,TGTGCCAGTAGTACCGGACAGGTATCCTACGAGCAGTACTTC
TRBJ2-5,TRBD1,NA,TRBV7-2,CASSSRDRGETQYF,TGTGCCAGCAGCTCTCGGGACAGGGGGGAGACCCAGTACTTC
TRBJ1-2,NA,NA,TRBV5-1,CASSLVGGTGYTF,TGCGCCAGCAGCTTGGTCGGGGGCACTGGCTACACCTTC